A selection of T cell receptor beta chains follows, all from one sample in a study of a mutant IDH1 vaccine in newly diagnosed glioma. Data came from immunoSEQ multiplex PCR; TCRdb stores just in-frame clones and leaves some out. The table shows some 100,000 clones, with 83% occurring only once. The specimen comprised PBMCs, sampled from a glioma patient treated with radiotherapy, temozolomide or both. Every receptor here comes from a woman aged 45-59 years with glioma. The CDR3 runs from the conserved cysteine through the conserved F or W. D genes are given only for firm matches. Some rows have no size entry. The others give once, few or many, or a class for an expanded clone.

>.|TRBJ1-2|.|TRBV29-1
CSVDRETVGYTF
TGCAGCGTTGATAGAGAGACGGTTGGCTACACCTTC
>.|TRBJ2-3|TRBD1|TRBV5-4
CASSKTGVGTDTQYF
TGTGCCAGCAGCAAAACAGGGGTGGGAACAGATACGCAGTATTTT
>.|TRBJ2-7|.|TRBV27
CASSDGQPKYYEQYF
TGTGCCAGCAGTGACGGACAGCCAAAGTACTACGAGCAGTACTTC
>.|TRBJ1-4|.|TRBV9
CASSPSRTGPNEKLFF
TGTGCCAGCAGCCCGTCGCGTACAGGGCCTAATGAAAAACTGTTTTTT
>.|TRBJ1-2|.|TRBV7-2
CASSLEGRFYGYTF
TGTGCCAGCAGCCTAGAAGGACGGTTCTATGGCTACACCTTC
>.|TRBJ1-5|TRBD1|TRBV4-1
CASSLQGGFQPQHF
TGCGCCAGCAGCCTCCAGGGGGGGTTTCAGCCCCAGCATTTT
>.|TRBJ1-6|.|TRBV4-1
CASSPTVPSYNSPLHF
TGCGCCAGCAGCCCCACGGTTCCGTCATATAATTCACCCCTCCACTTT
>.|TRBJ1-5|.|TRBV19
CASSRYGAHQPQHF
TGTGCCAGTAGTCGATACGGAGCGCATCAGCCCCAGCATTTT
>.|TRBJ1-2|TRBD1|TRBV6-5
CASSLQGAYGYTF
TGTGCCAGCAGTTTACAGGGGGCCTATGGCTACACCTTC
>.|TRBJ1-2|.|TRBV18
CASSPEPRGYGYTF
TGTGCCAGCTCACCAGAACCCAGAGGTTATGGCTACACCTTC
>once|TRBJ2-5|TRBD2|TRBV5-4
CASSLRLGLAGSETQYF
TGTGCCAGCAGCTTGAGGTTGGGACTAGCGGGGTCAGAGACCCAGTACTTC
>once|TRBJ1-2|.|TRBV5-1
CASSLGLGYGYTF
TGCGCCAGCAGCTTGGGACTTGGCTATGGCTACACCTTC
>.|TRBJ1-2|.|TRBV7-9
CASSGEKAKGYTF
TGTGCCAGCAGCGGCGAAAAGGCGAAAGGCTACACCTTC
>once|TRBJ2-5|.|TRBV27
CASSFGPGETQYF
TGTGCCAGCAGTTTCGGCCCTGGGGAGACCCAGTACTTC
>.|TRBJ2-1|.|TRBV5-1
CASNGERRAFF
TGCGCCAGCAACGGGGAACGACGGGCGTTCTTC
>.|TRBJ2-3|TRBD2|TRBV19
CASRNRAGSTDTQYF
TGTGCCAGTAGAAACCGAGCGGGGAGCACAGATACGCAGTATTTT
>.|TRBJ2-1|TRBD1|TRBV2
CASREWDRVNDEQFF
TGTGCCAGCAGAGAGTGGGACAGGGTGAACGATGAGCAGTTCTTC
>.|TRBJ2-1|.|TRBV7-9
CASSFGDRDSNEQFF
TGTGCCAGCAGCTTCGGAGACAGGGACTCCAATGAGCAGTTCTTC
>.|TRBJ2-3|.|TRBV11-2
CASSSRGAADTQYF
TGTGCCAGCAGCTCGAGAGGGGCTGCGGATACGCAGTATTTT
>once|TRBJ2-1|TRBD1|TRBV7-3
CASSFSGQGNNEQFF
TGTGCCAGCAGCTTTTCGGGACAGGGGAACAATGAGCAGTTCTTC
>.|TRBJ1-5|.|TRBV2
CARGPYNQPQHF
TGTGCCAGGGGACCCTACAATCAGCCCCAGCATTTT
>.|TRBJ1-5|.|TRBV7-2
CASSLWRDQPQHF
TGTGCCAGCAGCTTATGGAGGGATCAGCCCCAGCATTTT
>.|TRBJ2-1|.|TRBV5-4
CASSSKERKKQFF
TGTGCCAGCAGCTCCAAGGAACGGAAAAAGCAGTTCTTC
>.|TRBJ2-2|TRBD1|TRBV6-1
CASSVSTGSTGELFF
TGTGCCAGCAGTGTTTCGACAGGGAGCACCGGGGAGCTGTTTTTT
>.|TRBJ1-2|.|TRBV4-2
CASSQEGKGSPHGYTF
TGTGCCAGCAGCCAAGAGGGGAAAGGGAGTCCCCATGGCTACACCTTC
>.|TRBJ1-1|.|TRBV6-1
CASDRPMNTEAFF
TGTGCCAGTGACAGGCCGATGAACACTGAAGCTTTCTTT
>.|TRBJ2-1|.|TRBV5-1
CASSSDSGNEQFF
TGCGCCAGCAGCTCGGACAGCGGCAATGAGCAGTTCTTC
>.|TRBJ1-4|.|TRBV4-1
CASSQDLAAGSEKLFF
TGCGCCAGCAGCCAAGATCTGGCGGCAGGAAGTGAAAAACTGTTTTTT
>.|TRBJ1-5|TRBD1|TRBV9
CASSTGTGGNNQPQHF
TGTGCCAGCAGCACTGGGACAGGGGGTAACAATCAGCCCCAGCATTTT
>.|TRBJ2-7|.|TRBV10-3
CAISESLAVSYEQYF
TGTGCCATCAGTGAGAGTTTAGCGGTTTCCTACGAGCAGTACTTC
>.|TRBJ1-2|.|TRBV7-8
CASSPQHHRGGYTF
TGTGCCAGCAGCCCGCAACACCATCGCGGTGGCTACACCTTC
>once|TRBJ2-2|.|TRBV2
CASKREQSTGELFF
TGTGCCAGCAAGAGGGAGCAAAGCACCGGGGAGCTGTTTTTT
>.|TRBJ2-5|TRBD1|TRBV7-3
CASSSGQGRVETQYF
TGTGCCAGCAGCTCGGGACAGGGGAGAGTGGAGACCCAGTACTTC
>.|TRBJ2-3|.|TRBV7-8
CASSLAAAPSTDTQYF
TGTGCCAGCAGCTTAGCGGCAGCTCCTAGCACAGATACGCAGTATTTT
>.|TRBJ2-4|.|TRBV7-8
CASSLVRSGVDKNIQYF
TGTGCCAGCAGCTTAGTTAGGTCAGGGGTGGACAAAAACATTCAGTACTTC
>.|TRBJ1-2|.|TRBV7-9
CASSPIDYGYTF
TGTGCCAGCAGCCCGATTGACTATGGCTACACCTTC